The following is a T cell receptor beta chain sequence with its context. Its target is not known. These data originate in a study of siplizumab effects on memory and regulatory T cells. Study results and limitations: With siplizumab, mappable alloreactive CD4+ clones averaged about 70% Treg-derived, versus 25% to 30% in controls. Unstimulated subsets accounted for the mapping of only a minor share of the clones that were alloreactive.

The CDR3 extends over 12 amino acids. CDR1 LNHDA and CDR2 SQIVND come from the germline V gene (reference sequence). V gave up 1 base and J gave up 15 bases, with 13 bases separating them. Each sample yielded around 9.6 x 10^4 assayed TCR templates. Some clones are missing from TCRdb's copy, which holds only in-frame ones; the method was immunoSEQ multiplex PCR. The sample has over 95,000 clones, 80% to 95% seen once. Sample: non-Treg CD4+ T cells sorted from blood. V is TRBV19 and J is TRBJ2-1; either TRBD1 or TRBD2 may supply D (5 bases each). This receptor was identified in a human donor in good health. The CDR3 here is CASSIVWGFLFF. The CDR3, as DNA: TGTGCCAGTAGTATAGTTTGGGGGTTTCTGTTCTTC.